This passage covers 5 T cell receptor beta chains from one sample sequenced in a study of T cell responses to AZD1222 COVID-19 vaccine. The data were produced by immunoSEQ multiplex PCR, yet TCRdb's version contains in-frame clones alone and is incomplete. The sample contains about 140,000 clones, roughly 92% of which appear only once. The sample was peripheral blood, taken 28 days after the second AZD1222 dose. The receptors derive from an adult who received the AZD1222 COVID-19 vaccine.

The chain has TRBV10-3 and TRBJ1-1; D is perhaps TRBD1 (5 bases). Deletions cut 6 bases from V and 4 bases from J, with 21 bases between. The V gene's germline CDR1 is ENHRY and CDR2 SYGVKD. This CDR3 spans 16 amino acids. The DNA of the CDR3 is TGTGCCATCAGCGCCGGGACTCCGGAAACGGGCACTGAAGCTTTCTTT. Amino acid sequence: CAISAGTPETGTEAFF.

The V call is TRBV14, the J call TRBJ1-6; D is perhaps TRBD1 (5 bases). The V gene's germline CDR1 is SGHDN and CDR2 FVKESK. The V end lost 1 base, the J end lost 9 bases, and 10 bases lay between the germline ends. The CDR3 loop spans 14 amino acids. CDR3 nucleotides: TGTGCCAGCAGCCAAGGCGCAGGGCGTTCACCCCTCCACTTT. Its translation: CASSQGAGRSPLHF.

The rearrangement uses TRBV7-3 and TRBJ2-7; 10 bases fit TRBD2. With 2 bases clipped from V and 2 bases from J, the junction kept 15 bases outside the gene matches. Looked up from germline, CDR1 is SGHTA and CDR2 is FQGTGA. The CDR3 has 19 residues. CDR3 coding DNA: TGTGCCAGCAGCTTAGAAGCCCCAGTACTAGCGGGACCAACCTACGAGCAGTACTTC. It yields the protein CASSLEAPVLAGPTYEQYF.

This sequence joins TRBV27 and TRBJ1-4; 9 bases line up with TRBD1. Losses at the gene ends were 6 bases for V and 7 bases for J; bases not matched to a gene: 9. This CDR3 region has 15 residues. The germline V gene encodes CDR1 MNHEY and CDR2 SMNVEV (reference sequence). The CDR3 loop reads CASRGHGTGREKLFF. The CDR3 region has the DNA TGTGCCAGCAGGGGACACGGGACAGGGCGTGAAAAACTGTTTTTT.

This clone has a single count. The CDR3 here is CASTFSGRRTEAFF. The DNA of the CDR3 is TGTGCCAGCACCTTTAGCGGGAGGAGGACTGAAGCTTTCTTT. The chain joins TRBV28 to TRBJ1-1; the D is unclear. The CDR3 is made up of 14 amino acids. Germline CDR1 and CDR2: MDHEN and SYDVKM. Between the trimmed V and J ends, which lost 7 bases and 5 bases, there was a span of 17 bases.